Below, 21 T cell receptor beta chains from the same sample are listed, as sequenced in a study of graft-versus-host responses after intestinal transplantation. Here immunoSEQ multiplex PCR was the method, and the copy in TCRdb shows in-frame clones only, minus some. In the table there are more than 95,000 clones, 90% to 95% of which are singletons. Their target antigens are unknown. The source was unstimulated CD4+ T cells sorted from spleen or lymph node cells, collected before intestinal transplant. The receptors were sampled from a human donor who received an intestinal transplant.

This chain connects TRBV18 to TRBJ1-1; 8 bases align to TRBD1. V dropped 6 bases and J dropped 4; count of bases not matched to a gene: 10. CDR3 length: 15 amino acids. Germline assignment: CDR1 KGHSH and CDR2 LQKENI. The CDR3 loop is CASSLRGQGGTEAFF. CDR3 DNA sequence: TGTGCCAGCTCGCTCCGTGGACAGGGTGGCACTGAAGCTTTCTTT.

The chain combines TRBV19 with TRBJ1-6; TRBD1 might be the D (6 bases). V was trimmed by 1 base and J by 7 bases, leaving 20 bases between them. The length of the CDR3 is 18 residues. The V gene's germline CDR1 is LNHDA and CDR2 SQIVND (reference sequence). The CDR3 DNA is TGTGCCAGTAGTATAGTAGTACGATGGGGGGGCCTAAATTCACCCCTCCACTTT. Translation gives CASSIVVRWGGLNSPLHF.

The chain has TRBV4-3 and TRBJ2-1; TRBD2 aligns across 9 bases. From germline, CDR1 is LGHNA and CDR2 YSLEER. V trimming: 6 bases; J trimming: 5 bases; junction bases outside the gene matches: 14. The CDR3 totals 17 residues. The CDR3 protein is CASSDLVERGANNEQFF. The CDR3 DNA sequence: TGCGCCAGCAGTGACCTAGTTGAGCGGGGGGCGAACAATGAGCAGTTCTTC.

The chain uses TRBV7-2 and TRBJ2-7, with D tentatively TRBD2 (6 bases). The CDR3 extends over 14 amino acids. V lost 3 bases and J lost 3, with 12 bases in between. Germline V gene sequence: CDR1 SGHTA, CDR2 FQGNSA. CDR3 in amino acids: CASSLDGGIYEQYF. In DNA, the CDR3 is TGTGCCAGCAGCTTGGACGGAGGGATCTACGAGCAGTACTTC.

The chain joins TRBV5-6 to TRBJ1-2; 7 positions match TRBD1. CDR3 length: 17 amino acids. The germline CDR1 and CDR2 sequences are SGHDT and YYEEEE. V gave up 3 bases and J gave up 5 bases; unmatched junction bases: 16. CDR3 bases: TGTGCCAGCAGCTCACAAAGGGACAGCACTTTGCTTTATGGCTACACCTTC. Protein product: CASSSQRDSTLLYGYTF.

This sequence joins TRBV30 and TRBJ2-7, with 12 nucleotides matching TRBD2. This CDR3 region has 17 residues. The V and J ends lost 0 bases and 5 bases, in that order; junction bases with no gene match: 11. In germline, CDR1 is GTSNPN, CDR2 SVGIG (reference sequence). The CDR3 coding sequence is TGTGCCTGGAGTGTATCTCGTCTAGCGGGAGGGTACCACGAGCAGTACTTC. Translation gives CAWSVSRLAGGYHEQYF.

CDR3 nucleotide sequence: TGTGCCAGCAGCTTGGTAGGAGGCAGCCTGAACACTGAAGCTTTCTTT. Translating gives CASSLVGGSLNTEAFF. J is TRBJ1-1 and V is TRBV5-6; D is unclear. V shed 0 bases and J shed 0 bases, with 12 bases lying between them. The CDR3 has 16 amino acids. Germline V gene lookup returns CDR1 SGHDT and CDR2 YYEEEE.

This chain uses TRBV2 with TRBJ2-7; tentative D call: TRBD1 (6 bases). CDR3 length: 16 amino acids. V was pared by 1 base and J by 2 bases, with 15 bases between. Germline CDR1 is SNHLY and CDR2 is FYNNEI. The CDR3 nucleotides are TGTGCCAGCAGTGAAGAAGGGCAGGGGTTCCCCTACGAGCAGTACTTC. This codes for CASSEEGQGFPYEQYF.

J is TRBJ2-1 and V is TRBV5-1, with a possible D match to TRBD1 (5 bases). CDR1 is SGHRS, CDR2 YFSETQ, per germline. V gave up 6 bases and J gave up 4 bases, with 8 bases separating them. The CDR3 is made up of 12 amino acids. The DNA of the CDR3 is TGCGCCAGCAATGACAGATACAATGAGCAGTTCTTC. Translating it yields CASNDRYNEQFF. The complete variable domain, with remaining parts taken from reference TRBV5-1 and TRBJ2-1, reads KAGVTQTPRYLIKTRGQQVTLSCSPISGHRSVSWYQQTPGQGLQFLFEYFSETQRNKGNFPGRFSGRQFSNSRSEMNVSTLELGDSALYLCASNDRYNEQFFGPGTRLTVL.

The chain has TRBV30 and TRBJ1-5; TRBD1 aligns across 9 bases. J lost 6 bases, V lost 0 bases, and 6 bases had no gene match. Germline assignment: CDR1 GTSNPN and CDR2 SVGIG (reference sequence). CDR3 length: 15 residues. CDR3 sequence: CAWSVSGQGGQPQHF. The CDR3 region has the DNA TGTGCCTGGAGTGTATCGGGACAGGGAGGTCAGCCCCAGCATTTT.

The gene calls are TRBV30 and TRBJ2-1; TRBD2 agrees at 9 bases. This CDR3 spans 15 amino acids. Germline-derived CDR1 and CDR2 are GTSNPN and SVGIG (reference sequence). V shed 2 bases and J 7 bases; nucleotides not matched to a gene: 9. The CDR3 DNA reads as TGTGCCTGGAGTATGACTAGCGGAGGCCTAAATGAGCAGTTCTTC. Translated: CAWSMTSGGLNEQFF.

The V gene is TRBV6-1, the J gene TRBJ2-7; no definite D call. There are 13 residues in the CDR3. V was pared by 7 bases and J by 0 bases, with 10 bases between. Germline CDR1 reads MNHNS; CDR2 reads SASEGT. The CDR3 is CASIKQSSYEQYF. The CDR3, as DNA: TGTGCCAGCATAAAACAGAGCTCCTACGAGCAGTACTTC.

The chain has TRBV5-1 and TRBJ2-1; 9 bases map to TRBD2. The CDR3 loop spans 15 amino acids. Trimming at V came to 0 bases and at J to 5 bases, leaving 3 bases not matched to a gene. Germline CDR1 reads SGHRS; CDR2 reads YFSETQ. The CDR3 is CASSLDSGRDNEQFF. The CDR3 region has the DNA TGCGCCAGCAGCTTGGATAGCGGGAGAGACAATGAGCAGTTCTTC.

This clone was found once. The chain links TRBV4-2 to TRBJ1-2, with D possibly matching TRBD1 (6 bases). V was pared by 1 base and J by 4 bases, with 10 bases between. In germline, CDR1 is LGHNA, CDR2 YNFKEQ. The CDR3 consists of 14 residues. CDR3 nucleotide sequence: TGTGCCAGCAGCCAAGCATCCAGGGGCTATGGCTACACCTTC. Translated, it gives CASSQASRGYGYTF.

The chain couples TRBV6-1 to TRBJ1-1, with a possible D match to TRBD1 (6 bases). The germline gives CDR1 MNHNS, CDR2 SASEGT. Trimming left V 2 bases short and J 0 bases short, with 10 bases between. The CDR3 consists of 15 residues. CDR3 residues: CASSELGQLNTEAFF. CDR3 bases: TGTGCCAGCAGTGAACTCGGACAGTTGAACACTGAAGCTTTCTTT.

This chain uses TRBV9 with TRBJ2-7; 10 nucleotides match TRBD1. From germline, CDR1 is SGDLS and CDR2 YYNGEE. V gave up 3 bases and J gave up 5 bases; unmatched junction bases: 11. The CDR3 spans 16 residues. This chain's CDR3 is CASSGKGTGESNEQYF. The CDR3 bases are TGTGCCAGCAGCGGGAAAGGGACAGGGGAAAGTAACGAGCAGTACTTC.

The chain links TRBV4-3 to TRBJ2-1; 9 bases map to TRBD2. The CDR3 is 17 amino acids. Losses at the gene ends were 1 base for V and 9 bases for J; bases not matched to a gene: 13. CDR1 LGHNA and CDR2 YSLEER come from the germline V gene. The CDR3 DNA is TGCGCCAGCAGCCAAGGACCGGTGCGGGGGGGCCGCGGTGAGCAGTTCTTC. Residues: CASSQGPVRGGRGEQFF.

The chain recombines TRBV5-6 with TRBJ1-5; unclear D gene. The CDR3 loop spans 12 amino acids. Germline values: CDR1 SGHDT, CDR2 YYEEEE. The V and J ends lost 4 bases and 6 bases respectively, with 8 bases between them. The CDR3 sequence: CASSRQSQPQHF. In DNA form, the CDR3 reads TGTGCCAGCAGCCGACAATCTCAGCCCCAGCATTTT.

The chain combines TRBV6-5 with TRBJ2-7; 7 bases map to TRBD2. This CDR3 spans 12 amino acids. V lost 11 bases and J lost 0; bases outside the gene matches: 4. The V gene's germline CDR1 is MNHEY and CDR2 SVGAGI. The CDR3 loop reads CAAAGTSYEQYF. The CDR3 DNA reads as TGTGCCGCAGCGGGAACCTCCTACGAGCAGTACTTC.

The V gene is TRBV10-2, the J gene TRBJ1-2; a weak D match, TRBD1 (5 bases). The CDR3 runs 16 residues. Trimming pared 3 bases from V and 2 bases from J, leaving 16 bases between. Per the germline V gene, CDR1 is WSHSY and CDR2 is SAAADI. The CDR3 DNA follows: TGCGCCAGCAGTGATCCCGGAGCCCGGGGGAACTATGGCTACACCTTC. As protein: CASSDPGARGNYGYTF.

The chain has TRBV6-5 and TRBJ1-2; D gene ambiguous. Trimming pared 2 bases from V and 6 bases from J, leaving 16 bases between. CDR1 MNHEY and CDR2 SVGAGI come from the germline V gene. CDR3 length: 15 amino acids. CDR3 nucleotides: TGTGCCAGCAGTTACGATCTTCGTGGAGGACATGGCTACACCTTC. Translating it yields CASSYDLRGGHGYTF.